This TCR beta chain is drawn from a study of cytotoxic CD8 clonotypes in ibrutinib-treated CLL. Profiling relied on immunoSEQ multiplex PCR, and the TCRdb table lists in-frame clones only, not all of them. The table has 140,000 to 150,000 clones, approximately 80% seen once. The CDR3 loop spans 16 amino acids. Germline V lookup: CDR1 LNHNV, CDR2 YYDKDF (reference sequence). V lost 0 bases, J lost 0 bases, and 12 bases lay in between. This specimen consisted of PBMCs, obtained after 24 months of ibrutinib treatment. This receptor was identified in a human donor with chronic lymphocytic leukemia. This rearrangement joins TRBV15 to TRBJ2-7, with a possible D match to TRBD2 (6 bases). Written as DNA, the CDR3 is TGTGCCACCAGCAGAGATGGGCGGGGTAGCTCCTACGAGCAGTACTTC. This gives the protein CATSRDGRGSSYEQYF.